Listed here is a single T cell receptor (beta chain). Its target is not known. RNA transcripts served as the template for amplifying TCR beta CDR3 regions. The primer set for the first-round RT-PCR of the TCR CDR3 was HTBI. TCRdb reanalysed the multiplex PCR reads using MiXCR and keeps one entry per CDR3 protein. The table has roughly 800,000 distinct CDR3 sequences, over 35% seen once. This specimen comes from a study of T cells in Graves' hyperthyroidism and ophthalmopathy. Study results and caveats: The model's output predicted ophthalmopathy at a median of about 5.9 months prior to onset.

The ends lost 1 base at V and 7 bases at J; junction bases unmatched: 6. This CDR3 contains 16 residues. No ophthalmopathy progression within 18 months constituted stable Graves' hyperthyroidism. The receptor was derived from a man between 18 and 29 years old with Graves' hyperthyroidism. V and J are TRBV12-3 or TRBV12-4 and TRBJ2-5, with 13 bases matching TRBD2. The sample consisted of blood. In nucleotides, the CDR3 is TGTGCCAGCAGTTTAGTGGGGACTAGCGGGGATGGGACCCAGTACTTC. Amino acid sequence: CASSLVGTSGDGTQYF.